This TCR beta chain was captured by sequencing in a study of PD-1 blockade in classical Hodgkin lymphoma. Across the whole study: Patients were infused with nivolumab 3 mg/kg every 2 weeks.

This clone is a singleton in its sample. The antigen remains unidentified. Germline values: CDR1 SGHNT, CDR2 YYREEE (reference sequence). Trimming took off 4 bases at V and 4 bases at J, with 11 bases between the two ends. CDR3 length: 13 amino acids. This table comes from immunoSEQ multiplex PCR, and its TCRdb copy is limited to in-frame clones, with some not included. Among some 93,000 clones listed, 78% were seen once. Notes on the study in general: Before treatment, TCR diversity in newly diagnosed patients was reportedly lower than in healthy donors. Newly diagnosed patients had diversity similar to the baseline diversity of complete responders. TCR diversity in CD4+, not CD8+, cells rose significantly by C4D1.

The sample's time point: cycle 4 day 1 (C4D1), after less than 7 weeks of nivolumab. Each patient experienced a relapse that followed autologous stem cell transplantation, and brentuximab vedotin exposure varied. Here the sequenced sample was peripheral blood mononuclear cells (PBMCs), taken before the fourth cycle of nivolumab. The V call is TRBV5-4, the J call TRBJ1-2; D remains ambiguous. This TCR derives from a human donor with classical Hodgkin lymphoma. The CDR3 region has the DNA TGTGCCAGCAGCCGGGCCGGAGGCTATGGCTACACCTTC. Translating it yields CASSRAGGYGYTF.